This T cell receptor beta chain was captured by sequencing in a study of type 1 and type 2 diabetes patients (TCRdb year 2016). Notes on the research overall: The cohort comprised some 10 type 1 diabetes patients, a few type 2 diabetes patients and about 6 nondiabetic controls recruited in China. A total of around 20,000,000 paired-end reads were generated across the whole study. Type 2 diabetes patients served as a disease comparison group for the type 1 diabetes patients. Throughout the study, CD4 or CD8 MicroBeads on MACS columns were used to positively select CD4+ and CD8+ T cells from PBMCs. TCRbeta repertoires were profiled by high-throughput sequencing in the study to compare type 1 diabetes, type 2 diabetes and nondiabetic individuals. Paired-end sequencing of TCRbeta libraries was performed on Illumina HiSeq 2000 or MiSeq instruments. Comparing approximately 20-cycle and roughly 27-cycle amplification showed similar V gene usage, suggesting similar primer efficiencies and random PCR bias. The research as a whole found: The study groups were not matched for age and gender, which could possibly have biased interpretation. Type 2 diabetes repertoires showed high diversity, significantly greater than type 1 diabetes repertoires in both CD4+ and CD8+ T cells. Type 2 diabetes patients had few highly-expanded CD4+ clones, median one, accounting for a median approximately 4% of reads. Highly correlated V and J gene usage patterns were observed for type 2 diabetes and control samples, with an average of about 0.97 between samples. Only a limited number of T2D and control samples were sequenced, so some T1D-only HECs might also appear in more T2D or control samples.

TCRdb lists the instrument as Illumina MiSeq. TCRbeta CDR3 amplification used genomic DNA from the sorted T cell subsets as template. Multiplex PCR with 30 forward and 13 reverse primers amplified the TCRbeta CDR3 region. PCR products were purified with AMPure XP beads, then indices and adaptors were added in a second roughly 23-cycle PCR. Before sequencing, the libraries were purified from gel with the QIAquick Gel Extraction Kit. The paper's processing steps were these. FLASH was used to merge the paired-end reads, and IgBLAST was used to align the reads to IMGT V, D and J germline references. After reads whose alignment identity to germline references fell below 70% were discarded, roughly 10,000,000 reads remained study-wide. CDR3 boundaries, reading frame and productivity were assigned according to IMGT definitions. Highly-expanded clones were defined as clones at or above 1% of reads, and diversity was measured by normalized Shannon entropy. Unpaired two-tailed t-tests were used to test for differences in Shannon entropy between groups. TCRdb's own reprocessing of the public reads used fastp at Q25 and MiXCR and kept productive beta chains. Every distinct CDR3 protein forms one entry, paired with its most common genes and DNA. Clone size and V and J calls follow TCRdb, not the original study. The sample profile shows fewer than 300,000 distinct CDR3 sequences; approximately 50% of them were found once. The ten biggest clones cover approximately 13% of the sample.

Reading from cysteine to phenylalanine, the CDR3 counts 14 amino acids. Only the CDR3 part of the read is kept: 42 bases, read in frame from the first base. V lost 4 bases and J lost 3 bases, and the count of bases not matched to a germline gene is 4. CDR1 SGHTA and CDR2 FQGNSA were looked up in the germline V gene. Notes on this clonotype: Its antigen is not yet known. It has no much larger one-base neighbor in the sample; base qualities were not kept.

Standard classification criteria for type 1 or type 2 diabetes were met by all diabetic patients, and glucose and C-peptide were assessed by WHO-recommended methods. Donors were excluded if they had other autoimmune diseases or infections within the previous four weeks. From each participant, roughly 10 milliliters of peripheral blood were collected. LymphoPrep density separation was used to isolate PBMCs. The chain was built from TRBV7-2 and TRBJ2-3, and 7 junctional nucleotides match TRBD2. This clonotype originated in a man aged 18 to 30 with type 2 diabetes. Sequencing used peripheral blood mononuclear cells (PBMCs). The DNA is as follows: TGTGCCAGCAGCTCCCAAGCGGGGACAGATACGCAGTATTTT. This codes for CASSSQAGTDTQYF.